This record looks at one T cell receptor (beta chain) sequence and its context. The data are from a study of blood T cell repertoires in COVID-19. Background on the study: Nucleic acid was either cDNA or gDNA, and it came from T cells, B-cell-depleted T cells, or PBMCs.

Data came from immunoSEQ multiplex PCR; TCRdb stores just in-frame clones and leaves some out. This table holds around 78,000 clones, around 89% found once. From germline, CDR1 is MNHNY and CDR2 SVGAGI (reference sequence). The CDR3 covers 15 residues. V was pared by 6 bases and J by 0 bases, with 9 bases between. Adults between roughly 18 and 95 years of age took part from under 25 US areas. Participants were placed into cohorts based on the clinical history they reported. The TCR sequence derives from a woman aged 45-65 years with acute COVID-19. Sequenced sample: PBMCs or T cells enriched from blood (not recorded which). This rearrangement joins TRBV6-6 to TRBJ2-6; possible D gene TRBD1, 5 bases. The CDR3 sequence is CASSSRDSGANVLTF. The CDR3 DNA reads TGTGCCAGCAGCTCCAGGGACTCTGGGGCCAACGTCCTGACTTTC.